The next 21 T cell receptor beta chains were all read from a single sample in a study of cytomegalovirus exposure and HLA in healthy donors. Vbeta (60) and Jbeta (13) primers were used in the PCR. Measured with immunoSEQ multiplex PCR; TCRdb has only the in-frame clones, and not every one. The repertoire includes 65,000 to 100,000 clones, roughly 70% of them detected once, and 2.5% to 3.5% sits in the top ten. Input material: PBMCs. Receptors were obtained from a man aged 35 to 55 in good health and CMV-seronegative.

The chain has TRBV7-3 and TRBJ2-1; 8 bases are a match to TRBD2. Germline CDR1 is SGHTA and CDR2 is FQGTGA. The junction had 8 bases not matched to a gene; V was cut back by 5 bases and J by 2 bases. The CDR3 spans 16 residues. The CDR3 here is CASSRGGLGTYNEQFF. As DNA, the CDR3 is TGTGCCAGCAGCCGGGGGGGGCTAGGGACCTACAATGAGCAGTTCTTC.

This clone was detected only a few times. The rearrangement links TRBV7-3 to TRBJ2-3; TRBD1 agrees at 10 bases. V lost 5 bases, J lost 4 bases, and 21 bases stayed unmatched. The germline gives CDR1 SGHTA, CDR2 FQGTGA. This CDR3 is 20 amino acids long. The CDR3 protein is CASSLRATGGVGSTADTQYF. CDR3 sequence (DNA): TGTGCCAGCAGCCTCCGAGCGACAGGGGGCGTCGGTTCCACCGCAGATACGCAGTATTTT.

The chain employs TRBV27 and TRBJ2-4; 10 positions match TRBD1. Germline V gives CDR1 MNHEY, CDR2 SMNVEV (reference sequence). The V segment lost 5 bases and the J segment 6 bases; nucleotides outside the gene matches: 7. This CDR3 is built from 15 residues. The CDR3 sequence is CASSRPGQGGNIQYF. CDR3 DNA sequence: TGTGCCAGCAGTCGGCCTGGACAGGGGGGAAACATTCAGTACTTC.

This clone was seen more than once but under ten times. This chain joins TRBV30 and TRBJ2-1, with 12 nucleotides matching TRBD2. Germline trimming cut 5 bases from V and 7 bases from J; bases unmatched to any gene: 6. CDR3 size: 14 residues. Germline values: CDR1 GTSNPN, CDR2 SVGIG (reference sequence). CDR3 loop: CAWEVTSGSNEQFF. In DNA form, the CDR3 reads TGTGCCTGGGAGGTGACTAGCGGGAGTAATGAGCAGTTCTTC.

This chain uses TRBV4-3 with TRBJ2-5, with 9 bases fitting TRBD2. Germline trimming cut 1 base from V and 11 bases from J; bases unmatched to any gene: 11. CDR1 LGHNA and CDR2 YSLEER come from the germline V gene. The CDR3 extends over 15 amino acids. The CDR3 coding sequence is TGCGCCAGCAGCCAAGGGGCTAGCGGGGCAAGTGAGCAGTACTTC. Translation gives CASSQGASGASEQYF.

In this sample, this clone turned up once. J is TRBJ1-5 and V is TRBV6-5, with 8 bases lining up with TRBD1. V lost 6 bases and J lost 7; bases outside the gene matches: 11. Germline V CDR1 and CDR2: MNHEY, SVGAGI. The CDR3 covers 15 residues. CDR3 in DNA: TGTGCCAGCAGCCCGGACAGGGCAAGGGGCCAGCCCCAGCATTTT. As protein: CASSPDRARGQPQHF.

The chain employs TRBV28 and TRBJ2-1; D not certain. Between the trimmed V and J ends, which lost 5 bases and 0 bases, there was a span of 8 bases. From germline, CDR1 is MDHEN and CDR2 SYDVKM. The CDR3 totals 14 residues. The CDR3 sequence is CASSLTLSYNEQFF. The CDR3 nucleotides read TGTGCCAGCAGTCTAACCCTCTCCTACAATGAGCAGTTCTTC.

This sequence joins TRBV2 and TRBJ2-7, with a weak D call TRBD1 (6 bases). V gave up 2 bases and J gave up 5 bases, with 16 bases separating them. This CDR3 comprises 15 residues. CDR1 and CDR2 (germline): SNHLY, FYNNEI. The chain's CDR3 is CASSEMDHSGDEQYF. CDR3 nucleotides: TGTGCCAGCAGTGAAATGGACCACTCAGGGGACGAGCAGTACTTC.

The V gene is TRBV9, the J gene TRBJ2-7, with 8 positions matching TRBD1. V was pared by 1 base and J by 5 bases, with 5 bases of the junction left unmatched. CDR1 and CDR2 (germline): SGDLS, YYNGEE. The CDR3 is made up of 14 amino acids. CDR3 in DNA: TGTGCCAGCAGCGTACTTTCGGGACAGGACGAGCAGTACTTC. Translated: CASSVLSGQDEQYF.

The V call is TRBV2, the J call TRBJ1-4, with D perhaps matching TRBD1 (5 bases). The CDR3 length is 14 residues. The germline V gene encodes CDR1 SNHLY and CDR2 FYNNEI. Trimming removed 8 bases at V and 3 bases at J, with 13 bases between. In DNA, the CDR3 is TGTGCCAGCCTTCGACAGTCCTCTAATGAAAAACTGTTTTTT. Translation gives CASLRQSSNEKLFF.

V and J are TRBV7-3 and TRBJ2-5, with TRBD2 identical over 8 bases. The tail of the sequence fits TRBJ2-7 better, so the J call may be wrong. Germline CDR1 is SGHTA and CDR2 is FQGTGA. This CDR3 spans 15 amino acids. The CDR3 nucleotides read TGTGCCAGCAGCCCTGATAGCGGGGCCTTCTACGAGCAGTACTTC. As protein: CASSPDSGAFYEQYF.

In its sample, this clone was seen once. The rearrangement joins TRBV27 to TRBJ1-5, with 8 nucleotides matching TRBD1. The length of the CDR3 is 15 residues. With 3 bases clipped from V and 4 bases from J, the junction kept 5 bases outside the gene matches. Germline lookup yields CDR1 MNHEY and CDR2 SMNVEV (reference sequence). This chain's CDR3 is CASSLTTGANQPQHF. CDR3 bases: TGTGCCAGCAGTTTGACGACAGGGGCGAATCAGCCCCAGCATTTT.

This clone was seen only a few times. Written as DNA, the CDR3 is TGCAGTGCTGTTACTGTTGGCTACACCTTC. This codes for CSAVTVGYTF. This rearrangement joins TRBV20-1 to TRBJ1-2; D unresolved. Trimming stripped 5 bases from V and 7 bases from J, with 8 bases between. Germline V CDR1 and CDR2: DFQATT, SNEGSKA (reference sequence). This CDR3 spans 10 amino acids.

This rearrangement joins TRBV30 to TRBJ2-1; D is uncertain. Germline V CDR1 and CDR2: GTSNPN, SVGIG (reference sequence). The V gene lost 4 bases and the J gene lost 2 bases, with 9 bases spanning the gap. CDR3 length equals 13 residues. This CDR3 reads CAWTAVTYNEQFF. In DNA form, the CDR3 reads TGTGCCTGGACCGCGGTAACCTACAATGAGCAGTTCTTC.

This clone was observed a single time. The chain has TRBV7-3 and TRBJ1-1, with D hard to call. The CDR3 totals 14 residues. V shed 2 bases and J shed 0 bases, with 7 bases lying between them. Per germline, CDR1 SGHTA and CDR2 FQGTGA. DNA for the CDR3: TGTGCCAGCAGCTTAGAGCCCTTGAACACTGAAGCTTTCTTT. Translation: CASSLEPLNTEAFF. The variable domain in full, with the rest retrieved from reference TRBV7-3 and TRBJ1-1, is GAGVSQTPSNKVTEKGKYVELRCDPISGHTALYWYRQSLGQGPEFLIYFQGTGAADDSGLPNDRFFAVRPEGSVSTLKIQRTERGDSAVYLCASSLEPLNTEAFFGQGTRLTVV.

This sequence joins TRBV11-3 and TRBJ1-6; D unresolved. The V end was cut by 0 bases, the J end by 7 bases, with 4 bases between. The CDR3 has 13 residues. The germline V gene encodes CDR1 SGHNT and CDR2 YENEEA. CDR3 nucleotide sequence: TGTGCCAGCAGCTTAGATTTAAATTCACCCCTCCACTTT. This translates into CASSLDLNSPLHF. Full variable domain (outside the CDR3, taken from reference TRBV11-3 and TRBJ1-6): EAGVVQSPRYKIIEKKQPVAFWCNPISGHNTLYWYLQNLGQGPELLIRYENEEAVDDSQLPKDRFSAERLKGVDSTLKIQPAELGDSAVYLCASSLDLNSPLHFGNGTRLTVT.

The chain couples TRBV5-5 to TRBJ1-1; no reliable D call. The CDR3 runs 14 residues. Germline CDR1 is SGHKS and CDR2 is YYEKEE (reference sequence). The V gene lost 0 bases and the J gene lost 4 bases, with 10 bases spanning the gap. CDR3 bases: TGTGCCAGCAGCTTGGATTACCAGATCACTGAAGCTTTCTTT. Its protein product is CASSLDYQITEAFF.

V is TRBV15 and J is TRBJ1-5; 9 positions match TRBD1. Germline CDR1 reads LNHNV; CDR2 reads YYDKDF (reference sequence). V lost 6 bases, J lost 6 bases, and 9 bases stayed unmatched. The CDR3 has 15 amino acids. The CDR3: CATRGGQGIVQPQHF. The DNA of the CDR3 is TGTGCCACCAGGGGGGGACAGGGTATTGTTCAGCCCCAGCATTTT.

This chain links TRBV25-1 with TRBJ2-5, with D maybe TRBD2 (6 bases). V shed 4 bases and J shed 2 bases, with 20 bases lying between them. The V gene's germline CDR1 is MGHDK and CDR2 SYGVNS. The CDR3 contains 17 residues. This CDR3 reads CASSVPAALATQETQYF. Here the CDR3 DNA reads TGTGCCAGCAGTGTACCCGCAGCCCTAGCGACACAAGAGACCCAGTACTTC.

V gene TRBV11-2 combines with J gene TRBJ1-2; D possibly corresponds to TRBD1 (5 bases). Trimming left V 7 bases short and J 1 base short, with 13 bases between. From germline, CDR1 is SGHAT and CDR2 FQNNGV. CDR3 length: 14 residues. The CDR3 coding sequence is TGTGCCAGCACCTTTTCGGGGGGTAACTATGGCTACACCTTC. It yields the protein CASTFSGGNYGYTF.

This rearrangement joins TRBV2 to TRBJ1-2, with 9 bases fitting TRBD1. V gave up 5 bases and J gave up 5 bases; unmatched junction bases: 3. Germline CDR1 and CDR2: SNHLY and FYNNEI. This CDR3 region has 13 residues. This CDR3 is CASSPGTGYGYTF. CDR3 DNA sequence: TGTGCCAGCAGTCCCGGGACAGGGTATGGCTACACCTTC.